The sequence of this T cell receptor (beta chain) was determined in a study of cytomegalovirus exposure and HLA in healthy donors. The primer mix had 60 Vbeta and 13 Jbeta primers. Using immunoSEQ multiplex PCR, the repertoire was profiled, and TCRdb retains in-frame clones only, with some absent. Of some 60,000 clones detected, about four fifths appear once; the ten largest clones hold roughly 5.2%. This clone has only one observation. The CDR3 has 18 residues. Trimming took 2 bases from V and 7 from J; bases not matched to a gene: 11. Looked up from germline, CDR1 is MDHEN and CDR2 is SYDVKM. Sequencing was done on a sample of PBMCs. The chain uses TRBV28 and TRBJ2-5, with 15 nucleotides matching TRBD2. This receptor was identified in a woman aged 25 to 45 in good health and CMV-seronegative. CDR3 coding DNA: TGTGCCAGCAGTTTAGGACTAGCGGGAGGGCTCTATGGAGGGACCCAGTACTTC. As protein: CASSLGLAGGLYGGTQYF.